This T cell receptor beta chain is drawn from a study of STAT5B mutations in CD4+ large granular lymphocyte leukemia (dated by TCRdb to 2022 to 2024). With regard to the full study: Among healthy controls, the CDR3 'QG' motif was associated with a particular HLA allele. TCRbeta repertoires of CD4+ T-cell large granular lymphocyte leukemia patients were compared with those of healthy blood donors. Flow cytometry performed on FACSCanto II or FACSVerse showed that the purified fractions had more than 95% purity among lymphocytes. Overall study outcomes, separate from this receptor: Greater clonality appeared to be present in CD4-sorted patient repertoires than in healthy CD4+ repertoires, and the difference was retained after the putative leukemic clones were removed. TRBV06-family usage was enriched among the top patient clones (8/27) compared with healthy controls (2/35). The data were not HLA-matched, and the higher clonality in CD4+ T-LGLL than in CD8+ T-LGLL could be due to the relatively small sample size. Main leukemic clonotypes were private to each patient, although approximately 26% appeared at low frequency in other patients' non-leukemic repertoires.

This clone registers as medium-sized (0.01 to 0.1%) within its sample. It has no known antigen specificity. Per-nucleotide qualities are absent, and no much larger clonotype sits a single base away. The sample holds other DNA sequences that translate to the same CDR3. From the cysteine up to the phenylalanine, the CDR3 has a length of 13 residues. Here the CDR3 DNA is all that survives: 39 bases in frame from base 1. Based on the germline V gene, the CDR1 and CDR2 sequences are SNHLY and FYNNEI. Cut back by 6 bases and 0 bases, the V and J ends lie 5 bases apart. The immunoSEQ assay at survey resolution was used to sequence TCRbeta rearrangements from genomic DNA. Per the authors' processing: In the TCR sequencing data, the lowest productive clonotype frequency that could be detected was 2.59 x 10-5. Analyses included only productive TCRbeta rearrangements, meaning complete and in-frame sequences. Simpson clonality, calculated in the immunoSEQ Analyzer version 3.0, was used as the measure of sample clonality. Clones were binned by frequency as very rare, small, medium, large (1-20%) or hyperexpanded (>20%). Generation probabilities were estimated with OLGA 1.2.3, V-gene circos plots were made with VDJtools, specificities were looked up in VDJdb, and CDR3 motifs were identified with GLIPH. Here the immuneACCESS table is served through TCRdb, limited to in-frame sequences with V and J called. Missing clones are a known gap in these copies; in checked studies unresolved V genes cover under half, and the rest lacks a known reason. D and trimming come from the DNA, and the V and J calls and clone size come from that table. Present in this sample are over 45,000 clones, roughly two thirds of which were seen just once. The ten largest clonotypes hold approximately 1.4% of the sample.

The healthy controls were some 36 blood donors, and the buffy coats of these donors were supplied by the Finnish Red Cross blood service. All TCR-sequenced material derived from peripheral blood: patient blood samples and healthy donor buffy coats. Peripheral blood mononuclear cells were isolated by Ficoll-Hypaque gradient centrifugation. For the healthy controls, CD4+ cells were obtained from buffy coats by magnetic purification. The Gentra Puregene Cell and Tissue kit was used for genomic DNA extraction, and quantification was performed on a Qubit 2.0 fluorometer. The source material was CD4+ T cells from blood buffy coats. This receptor was identified in a human donor in good health. The chain joins TRBV2 to TRBJ1-4; the D gene identity is not certain. The CDR3 loop reads CASSTATNEKLFF. The DNA sequence reads TGTGCCAGCAGCACTGCAACTAATGAAAAACTGTTTTTT.